The next 21 T cell receptor beta chains were all read from a single sample in a study of OX40 agonist ivuxolimab in advanced cancers. Only in-frame clones appear in the TCRdb table, and some are missing; sequencing was by immunoSEQ multiplex PCR. Counted here are 70,000 to 95,000 clones, around 87% occurring once; the ten biggest clones make up approximately 6.2%. The starting material was CD4+ or CD8+ T cells sorted from blood, obtained in a trial of the OX40 agonist ivuxolimab. These receptors came from an adult with an advanced solid tumor such as melanoma, head and neck, liver or kidney cancer.

The V and J genes are TRBV5-6 and TRBJ1-4; no clear D gene. This CDR3 comprises 13 residues. Trimming pared 2 bases from V and 5 bases from J, leaving 7 bases between. CDR1 and CDR2 (germline): SGHDT, YYEEEE. The CDR3 spells CASSFGRNEKLFF. The CDR3 DNA is TGTGCCAGCAGCTTCGGCAGGAATGAAAAACTGTTTTTT.

CDR3 protein: CASSTRIMQETQYF. CDR3 nucleotide sequence: TGTGCCAGCAGCACCCGGATCATGCAGGAGACCCAGTACTTC. The chain is built from TRBV11-2 and TRBJ2-5; D is ambiguous. CDR1 SGHAT and CDR2 FQNNGV come from the germline V gene. V shed 5 bases and J shed 5 bases, with 15 bases lying between them. The CDR3 is made up of 14 amino acids.

The V gene is TRBV6-1, the J gene TRBJ1-1; no clear D gene. Germline CDR1 is MNHNS and CDR2 is SASEGT. The CDR3 is made up of 13 amino acids. The V and J ends lost 7 bases and 1 base respectively, with 10 bases between them. CDR3 residues: CASNVKPNTEAFF. The CDR3 DNA reads TGTGCCAGCAATGTCAAGCCGAACACTGAAGCTTTCTTT.

The rearrangement joins TRBV28 to TRBJ2-7; 7 bases are shared with TRBD2. The germline V gene encodes CDR1 MDHEN and CDR2 SYDVKM. The CDR3 is made up of 12 amino acids. Losses at the gene ends were 7 bases for V and 3 bases for J; bases not matched to a gene: 3. CDR3 loop: CASNPGGYEQYF. The CDR3 nucleotides read TGTGCCAGCAATCCGGGGGGCTACGAGCAGTACTTC.

This clone was seen a handful of times. The chain joins TRBV19 to TRBJ1-2, with 7 nucleotides matching TRBD1. The V segment lost 6 bases and the J segment 8 bases; nucleotides outside the gene matches: 21. This CDR3 is 17 amino acids long. Germline V gene sequence: CDR1 LNHDA, CDR2 SQIVND (reference sequence). This CDR3 is CASSLTRDRGLTMGYTF. CDR3 DNA sequence: TGTGCCAGTAGCCTAACCCGGGACAGAGGACTTACTATGGGCTACACCTTC.

This chain uses TRBV7-6 with TRBJ2-6; D tentatively reads TRBD1 or TRBD2 (6 bases each). The V end was cut by 5 bases, the J end by 1 base, with 12 bases between. This CDR3 has 16 residues. The germline gives CDR1 SGHVS, CDR2 FNYEAQ. CDR3 bases: TGTGCCAGCAGCGGGGGGACACCTTCTGGGGCCAACGTCCTGACTTTC. Translating it yields CASSGGTPSGANVLTF.

The V and J genes are TRBV14 and TRBJ2-5; TRBD2 is a possible D gene (5 bases). V gave up 6 bases and J gave up 7 bases, with 9 bases separating them. CDR3 length: 11 residues. Per germline, CDR1 SGHDN and CDR2 FVKESK. The CDR3 sequence: CASSSGVTQYF. CDR3 sequence (DNA): TGTGCCAGCAGTTCCGGGGTGACCCAGTACTTC.

The chain carries TRBV6-5 and TRBJ2-7; D might be TRBD1 or TRBD2, each matching 5 bases. This CDR3 spans 15 amino acids. Germline CDR1 reads MNHEY; CDR2 reads SVGAGI. V was cut by 2 bases and J by 3 bases, with 14 bases left in between. The CDR3 DNA reads TGTGCCAGCAGTTACCACGGGGCCCCCCACTACGAGCAGTACTTC. The encoded protein is CASSYHGAPHYEQYF.

V is TRBV27 and J is TRBJ2-5, with D tentatively TRBD2 (6 bases). The CDR3 loop spans 14 amino acids. Trimming stripped 2 bases from V and 5 bases from J, with 12 bases between. From germline, CDR1 is MNHEY and CDR2 SMNVEV (reference sequence). CDR3: CASSLRRGWETQYF. The CDR3 nucleotides read TGTGCCAGCAGTTTACGGAGGGGTTGGGAGACCCAGTACTTC.

The chain links TRBV30 to TRBJ2-3; possible D gene TRBD2, 6 bases. This CDR3 has 14 amino acids. V lost 2 bases and J lost 2, with 11 bases in between. Per the germline V gene, CDR1 is GTSNPN and CDR2 is SVGIG (reference sequence). The CDR3 loop is CAWSRRGNTDTQYF. In nucleotides, the CDR3 is TGTGCCTGGAGTAGGAGGGGTAACACAGATACGCAGTATTTT.

The chain links TRBV15 to TRBJ2-3, with D unresolved. The CDR3 extends over 13 amino acids. The germline CDR1 and CDR2 sequences are LNHNV and YYDKDF (reference sequence). V lost 2 bases and J 6 bases, leaving 9 bases between the germline ends. The CDR3 bases are TGTGCCACCAGCAGATCCCCAAGCGATACGCAGTATTTT. This codes for CATSRSPSDTQYF.

This chain joins TRBV6-5 and TRBJ2-7; 10 bases line up with TRBD2. The V segment lost 11 bases and the J segment 3 bases; nucleotides outside the gene matches: 10. Germline loops: CDR1 MNHEY, CDR2 SVGAGI. This CDR3 is built from 14 residues. DNA for the CDR3: TGTGCCGCAAACTTAGCGGGAGGAAACTACGAGCAGTACTTC. This sequence encodes CAANLAGGNYEQYF.

This clone was recorded once. The V call is TRBV9, the J call TRBJ2-1; 9 nucleotides agree with TRBD2. Germline V lookup: CDR1 SGDLS, CDR2 YYNGEE. CDR3 length equals 18 residues. Unmatched junction bases numbered 14, after V lost 0 bases and J lost 7 bases. CDR3 protein: CASSVAPTGQRGENEQFF. The CDR3 coding sequence is TGTGCCAGCAGCGTAGCCCCCACTGGCCAGCGGGGGGAGAATGAGCAGTTCTTC.

The rearrangement links TRBV9 to TRBJ2-2, with 8 bases aligning to TRBD1. V shed 0 bases and J 4 bases; nucleotides not matched to a gene: 5. Germline-derived CDR1 and CDR2 are SGDLS and YYNGEE. The CDR3 is made up of 16 amino acids. The DNA of the CDR3 is TGTGCCAGCAGCGTAGTTGCAGGGGGCTCCACCGGGGAGCTGTTTTTT. Protein sequence: CASSVVAGGSTGELFF.

The rearrangement uses TRBV9 and TRBJ2-5, with 7 bases lining up with TRBD2. This CDR3 region has 14 residues. Germline CDR1 is SGDLS and CDR2 is YYNGEE. With 0 bases clipped from V and 3 bases from J, the junction kept 2 bases outside the gene matches. The DNA of the CDR3 is TGTGCCAGCAGCGTAGCGGGGGGAAAAGAGACCCAGTACTTC. Encoded protein: CASSVAGGKETQYF.

J is TRBJ2-1 and V is TRBV6-1; D is possibly TRBD1 or TRBD2 (6 bases each). Between the trimmed V and J ends, which lost 4 bases and 10 bases, there was a span of 11 bases. The CDR3 loop spans 12 amino acids. Germline CDR1 is MNHNS and CDR2 is SASEGT. In nucleotides, the CDR3 is TGTGCCAGCAGTGTTTGGGGGGCCGAGCAGTTCTTC. It codes for CASSVWGAEQFF.

This clone has just one count. The chain has TRBV7-2 and TRBJ2-7; 11 nucleotides agree with TRBD2. This CDR3 is 16 amino acids long. CDR1 and CDR2 from the germline V gene are SGHTA and FQGNSA. Germline trimming cut 1 base from V and 3 bases from J; bases unmatched to any gene: 5. The CDR3 spells CASSLEGTSGGYEQYF. CDR3 nucleotides: TGTGCCAGCAGCTTAGAGGGAACTAGCGGGGGCTACGAGCAGTACTTC.

This clone appeared a few times. The chain joins TRBV2 to TRBJ2-2; D uncertain. V gave up 4 bases and J gave up 2 bases, with 11 bases separating them. Germline V CDR1 and CDR2: SNHLY, FYNNEI. The CDR3 sequence is 15 residues long. The DNA for the CDR3 is TGTGCCAGCAGTGGTATAGGAGCAAACACCGGGGAGCTGTTTTTT. Protein product: CASSGIGANTGELFF.

The J gene is TRBJ2-2, the V gene TRBV9; D possibly uses TRBD1 or TRBD2 (5 bases each). Per germline, CDR1 SGDLS and CDR2 YYNGEE. Trimming removed 3 bases at V and 2 bases at J, with 8 bases between. The CDR3 runs 14 residues. The chain's CDR3 is CASSGRGNTGELFF. The CDR3 region has the DNA TGTGCCAGCAGCGGTCGGGGCAACACCGGGGAGCTGTTTTTT.

The V and J genes are TRBV27 and TRBJ1-5; 9 bases align to TRBD1. Germline V gene lookup returns CDR1 MNHEY and CDR2 SMNVEV (reference sequence). V lost 6 bases to trimming and J lost 2 bases; unmatched junction nucleotides: 11. The CDR3 covers 17 residues. CDR3 DNA: TGTGCCAGCAGCTTGGGACAGGGTAAAAGGGGCAATCAGCCCCAGCATTTT. This gives the protein CASSLGQGKRGNQPQHF.

About this clone itself: A single base separates this from a much larger clone, so it may be a read error. The chain has TRBV7-2 and TRBJ2-5; D is possibly TRBD1 (6 bases). Germline assignment: CDR1 SGHTA and CDR2 FQGNSA. This CDR3 spans 13 amino acids. CDR3 region: CASSLGAQEAQYF. CDR3 sequence (DNA): TGTGCCAGCAGCTTGGGGGCTCAAGAGGCCCAGTACTTC.